This TCR beta chain is from a study of blood T cell repertoires in COVID-19 (dated by TCRdb to the early 2020s). Concerning the study at large: Recovered participants in ImmuneRACE Cohort 3 were defined as having two consecutive negative NP/OP PCR tests, clearance from a healthcare professional, or resolution of symptoms. The collaborator samples originated in the United States, Italy and Spain and spanned the acute and convalescent phases of COVID-19. The material from the prospective study consisted of cDNA or gDNA derived from T cells, B-cell-depleted T cells, or PBMCs. Deeply sampled blood TCRbeta repertoires from subjects exposed to, actively infected with, or recovered from COVID-19 were included in the dataset. A freely available public database, intended as a resource for researchers studying the immune response to SARS-CoV-2, is where the repertoires were released. Samples came from the ongoing ImmuneRACE study (first 160 participants) plus 1,254 subjects from 6 global collaborators. Sample metadata almost always included a de-identified subject ID, COVID-19 status, age in years and sex. Where available, HLA class I and class II types were taken from metadata supplied by the sample provider and were not determined by assay-based typing.

Participants in the prospective study were enrolled through a virtual design, were aged roughly 18 to 95 years, and lived in roughly 24 United States geographic areas. To assign participants to cohorts, the prospective study relied on clinical history that participants themselves reported in a screening survey and a study questionnaire. Mobile phlebotomists in the prospective study collected whole blood, serum and a nasopharyngeal or oropharyngeal swab from every participant. Over a roughly two-month period, participants in the prospective study had the option of providing additional blood draws and questionnaires. Blood samples from the prospective study were shipped frozen or at room temperature prior to DNA extraction. TCRbeta CDR3 regions were amplified from genomic DNA using the immunoSEQ Assay, a bias-controlled multiplex PCR. In the source study's methods: The number of nucleated cells in each sample was estimated by amplification of reference gene primers within the assay. To quantify the absolute abundance of each unique TCRbeta CDR3 rearrangement, sequence reads were collapsed and filtered. For each sample, productive Simpson clonality was calculated as the square root of Simpson's diversity index across productive rearrangements. This immuneACCESS table, as held by TCRdb, lists in-frame sequences with V and J called but not all clones. Of the missing ones, under half trace to an unresolved V gene in checked studies; the others have no known cause. V and J calls and clone size are those listed in that table; D and trimming were worked out from the DNA. The sample table records more than 300,000 clones; about 90% of these occur just once. The ten largest account for approximately 1.8% of the sample.

Beyond this particular receptor, the publication reports: How much clinical and demographic metadata was included differed by source and by participant, and the metadata was provided uncurated.

According to the germline V gene, CDR1 reads ENHRY and CDR2 reads SYGVKD. Including the terminal cysteine and phenylalanine, the CDR3 comprises 16 residues. Only CDR3 DNA is held: 48 bases, read in frame from base 1. The trim is 6 bases for V and 0 bases for J, with a gap of 17 bases between the germline ends. In the case of this clone: This clone's antigen is unknown. No much larger clonotype is one base removed from it; base qualities were not supplied.

The chain is assembled from TRBV10-3 and TRBJ1-1; 5 matching bases give a weak D call of TRBD1. This receptor was identified in a man in his forties or fifties in a cohort exposed to, infected with or recovered from COVID-19 (not recorded which). The sequencing sample was made of PBMCs or T cells enriched from blood (not recorded which). The DNA is TGTGCCATCAGACCCGCGGTTGGGGCAATGAACACTGAAGCTTTCTTT. This sequence encodes CAIRPAVGAMNTEAFF.